These 29 T cell receptor beta chains came from one sample sequenced in a study of cytomegalovirus exposure and HLA in healthy donors. TCRdb's copy holds only in-frame clones and misses some; the assay was immunoSEQ multiplex PCR. The data contain about 140,000 clones, 85% to 90% of them singletons. Sequencing was performed on PBMCs. These receptors came from a man between 18 and 35 years old in good health and CMV-seronegative.

The rearrangement joins TRBV4-1 to TRBJ2-6; D gene ambiguous. Trimming took off 1 base at V and 3 bases at J, with 7 bases between the two ends. The CDR3 spans 15 residues. Germline CDR1 is MGHRA and CDR2 is YSYEKL. The CDR3 loop is CASSQVVFGANVLTF. Here the CDR3 DNA reads TGCGCCAGCAGCCAAGTCGTTTTTGGGGCCAACGTCCTGACTTTC.

The chain employs TRBV4-3 and TRBJ2-7; perhaps TRBD2 as D (5 bases). CDR3 size: 14 residues. The V gene's germline CDR1 is LGHNA and CDR2 YSLEER. V was pared by 0 bases and J by 3 bases, with 9 bases between. CDR3 residues: CASSQDFEGYEQYF. CDR3 coding DNA: TGCGCCAGCAGCCAAGATTTCGAGGGCTACGAGCAGTACTTC.

The rearrangement links TRBV19 to TRBJ2-7; no clear D. Looked up from germline, CDR1 is LNHDA and CDR2 is SQIVND (reference sequence). The CDR3 spans 13 residues. V dropped 1 base and J dropped 6 bases, with 10 bases sitting between them. In DNA form, the CDR3 reads TGTGCCAGTAGTATAGGAGGAAGTGCCGAGCAGTACTTC. Translation: CASSIGGSAEQYF.

This chain connects TRBV5-8 to TRBJ1-2; 10 nucleotides line up with TRBD1. Germline V lookup: CDR1 SGHTS, CDR2 YDEGEE. Trimming took 2 bases from V and 6 from J; bases not matched to a gene: 13. The CDR3 covers 17 residues. CDR3 DNA sequence: TGTGCCAGCAGCTTCCGGGACAGGGGACGGAGATGGGATGGCTACACCTTC. It specifies CASSFRDRGRRWDGYTF.

This sequence joins TRBV4-1 and TRBJ2-5, with 9 bases fitting TRBD1. The CDR3 runs to 16 residues. The germline CDR1 and CDR2 sequences are MGHRA and YSYEKL. V was clipped by 2 bases and J by 3 bases; unmatched bases: 7. The CDR3 reads CASSQLQGAYKETQYF. The CDR3 nucleotides read TGCGCCAGCAGCCAATTACAGGGGGCCTACAAAGAGACCCAGTACTTC.

The V gene is TRBV13, the J gene TRBJ2-3; TRBD1 is a possible D gene (6 bases). The CDR3 covers 16 residues. V dropped 2 bases and J dropped 2 bases, with 14 bases sitting between them. Germline CDR1 PRHDT, CDR2 FYEKMQ (reference sequence). This CDR3 is CASSLKTGMDTDTQYF. DNA of the CDR3: TGTGCCAGCAGCTTAAAAACAGGGATGGACACAGATACGCAGTATTTT.

V usage is TRBV10-1 and J usage is TRBJ2-7; 12 bases agree with TRBD2. This CDR3 is 13 amino acids long. J was trimmed by 7 bases and V by 10 bases; bases with no gene match: 8. The V gene's germline CDR1 is WNHNN and CDR2 SYGVQD (reference sequence). CDR3 protein: CATSTSGSNEQYF. CDR3 sequence (DNA): TGCGCCACTTCGACTAGCGGGAGTAATGAGCAGTACTTC.

The rearrangement links TRBV30 to TRBJ1-1, with D maybe TRBD1 (6 bases). This CDR3 contains 13 residues. The germline V gene has CDR1 GTSNPN and CDR2 SVGIG (reference sequence). V lost 0 bases to trimming and J lost 6 bases, with 11 bases between them. The CDR3 spells CAWSVQGGAEAFF. CDR3 nucleotides: TGTGCCTGGAGTGTACAAGGGGGGGCTGAAGCTTTCTTT. Full variable domain (rest looked up from reference TRBV30 and TRBJ1-1): SQTIHQWPATLVQPVGSPLSLECTVEGTSNPNLYWYRQAAGRGLQLLFYSVGIGQISSEVPQNLSASRPQDRQFILSSKKLLLSDSGFYLCAWSVQGGAEAFFGQGTRLTVV.

This chain joins TRBV9 and TRBJ2-1, with TRBD2 matching 7 bases. Germline assignment: CDR1 SGDLS and CDR2 YYNGEE. Trimming took 7 bases from V and 5 from J; bases not matched to a gene: 9. This CDR3 is built from 14 residues. Here the CDR3 reads CASGWGTINNEQFF. DNA of the CDR3: TGTGCCAGCGGGTGGGGGACTATAAACAATGAGCAGTTCTTC.

The chain recombines TRBV27 with TRBJ1-1; D is perhaps TRBD1 (6 bases). Between the trimmed V and J ends, which lost 2 bases and 5 bases, there was a span of 18 bases. This CDR3 has 16 amino acids. Germline loops: CDR1 MNHEY, CDR2 SMNVEV (reference sequence). CDR3 loop: CASSLTGAGDWTEAFF. The CDR3 nucleotides read TGTGCCAGCAGTTTAACTGGGGCAGGGGATTGGACTGAAGCTTTCTTT.

The chain is built from TRBV2 and TRBJ1-1; TRBD1 agrees at 7 bases. The CDR3 length is 13 residues. The V segment lost 9 bases and the J segment 7 bases; nucleotides outside the gene matches: 11. Germline V gene sequence: CDR1 SNHLY, CDR2 FYNNEI. The CDR3 DNA follows: TGTGCCAGTACCGGGACAGATCCTAGTGAAGCTTTCTTT. As protein: CASTGTDPSEAFF.

The CDR3 is CASSSPGTGNQPQHF. CDR3 DNA: TGTGCCAGCAGTTCTCCCGGGACAGGGAATCAGCCCCAGCATTTT. J is TRBJ1-5 and V is TRBV28; 9 bases are a match to TRBD1. CDR3 length: 15 amino acids. Germline CDR1 reads MDHEN; CDR2 reads SYDVKM. Unmatched junction bases numbered 5, after V lost 4 bases and J lost 4 bases.

V and J are TRBV5-1 and TRBJ2-3; no firm D call. Trimming removed 2 bases from V and 2 bases from J, with 12 bases in between. CDR3 length equals 15 residues. Germline assignment: CDR1 SGHRS and CDR2 YFSETQ. CDR3 sequence: CASSFATPFTDTQYF. In nucleotides, the CDR3 is TGCGCCAGCAGCTTTGCGACACCTTTCACAGATACGCAGTATTTT.

The genes are TRBV5-1 and TRBJ1-1; possible D gene TRBD1, 6 bases. The CDR3 is made up of 13 amino acids. Deletions cut 3 bases from V and 7 bases from J, with 13 bases between. From germline, CDR1 is SGHRS and CDR2 YFSETQ. DNA for the CDR3: TGCGCCAGCAGCTCCACGGGACACCTTGAAGCTTTCTTT. This encodes CASSSTGHLEAFF.

This chain joins TRBV15 and TRBJ1-1; tentative D call: TRBD1 (6 bases). The CDR3 covers 14 residues. The germline CDR1 and CDR2 sequences are LNHNV and YYDKDF (reference sequence). Trimming shortened V by 5 bases and J by 3 bases, and 13 bases separated the two germline ends. This chain's CDR3 is CATSPHREYTEAFF. For the CDR3, the DNA is TGTGCCACCAGCCCACACAGGGAGTACACTGAAGCTTTCTTT.

The chain is built from TRBV18 and TRBJ2-3; unclear D gene. The germline V gene has CDR1 KGHSH and CDR2 LQKENI. Trimming stripped 6 bases from V and 0 bases from J, with 10 bases between. CDR3 length: 14 amino acids. CDR3 sequence (DNA): TGTGCCAGCTCCAGCGCCAAGAGCACAGATACGCAGTATTTT. Its protein product is CASSSAKSTDTQYF. Together with reference TRBV18 and TRBJ2-3, the CDR3 gives the full variable domain: NAGVMQNPRHLVRRRGQEARLRCSPMKGHSHVYWYRQLPEEGLKFMVYLQKENIIDESGMPKERFSAEFPKEGPSILRIQQVVRGDSAAYFCASSSAKSTDTQYFGPGTRLTVL.

V usage is TRBV5-1 and J usage is TRBJ2-1, with D tentatively TRBD1 (6 bases). This CDR3 region has 14 residues. The V end lost 0 bases, the J end lost 9 bases, and 13 bases lay between the germline ends. Germline V lookup: CDR1 SGHRS, CDR2 YFSETQ. CDR3 sequence reads: CASSLGTAFSEQFF. The DNA of the CDR3 is TGCGCCAGCAGCTTGGGGACAGCTTTCTCTGAGCAGTTCTTC.

J is TRBJ2-2 and V is TRBV7-9, with 7 bases identical to TRBD2. There are 15 residues in the CDR3. V lost 5 bases and J lost 7; bases outside the gene matches: 10. The germline V gene encodes CDR1 SEHNR and CDR2 FQNEAQ (reference sequence). CDR3 nucleotide sequence: TGTGCCAGCAGCAGCCGGGACTATCGAGACGGGGAGCTGTTTTTT. Translating gives CASSSRDYRDGELFF.

In its sample, this clone was seen once. This chain uses TRBV5-1 with TRBJ1-1; D ambiguous. Germline values: CDR1 SGHRS, CDR2 YFSETQ. Trimming pared 2 bases from V and 1 base from J, leaving 6 bases between. The CDR3 is made up of 13 amino acids. CDR3 protein: CASSLEENTEAFF. For the CDR3, the DNA is TGCGCCAGCAGCTTAGAGGAGAACACTGAAGCTTTCTTT.

V and J are TRBV5-1 and TRBJ1-5; 7 nucleotides match TRBD1. The CDR3 sequence is 19 residues long. Germline values: CDR1 SGHRS, CDR2 YFSETQ. J gave up 5 bases and V 0 bases, and 17 bases lay outside the gene matches. CDR3 region: CASSLAVGLPTGWDQPQHF. CDR3 DNA sequence: TGCGCCAGCAGCTTGGCCGTAGGGCTCCCGACAGGGTGGGATCAGCCCCAGCATTTT.

V usage is TRBV28 and J usage is TRBJ1-2; TRBD1 agrees at 8 bases. J was trimmed by 4 bases and V by 6 bases; bases with no gene match: 7. Germline-derived CDR1 and CDR2 are MDHEN and SYDVKM. This CDR3 region has 14 residues. The CDR3 nucleotides read TGTGCCAGCAGACCTACAGGGGGAAGCTATGGCTACACCTTC. This encodes CASRPTGGSYGYTF.

This chain connects TRBV9 to TRBJ2-6; 12 bases fit TRBD1. The CDR3 extends over 20 amino acids. CDR1 SGDLS and CDR2 YYNGEE come from the germline V gene. The trim removed 4 bases at V and 2 bases at J, leaving 13 bases unmatched. CDR3 loop: CASSFRPFGTGGTGANVLTF. The CDR3 bases are TGTGCCAGCAGCTTCCGTCCGTTCGGGACAGGGGGCACTGGGGCCAACGTCCTGACTTTC.

J is TRBJ2-3 and V is TRBV18; perhaps TRBD1 as D (5 bases). V was pared by 0 bases and J by 2 bases, with 9 bases between. Germline loops: CDR1 KGHSH, CDR2 LQKENI. This CDR3 contains 15 residues. The CDR3 region is CASSPPGQATDTQYF. As DNA, the CDR3 is TGTGCCAGCTCACCACCCGGACAAGCCACAGATACGCAGTATTTT. The full variable domain, completed using reference TRBV18 and TRBJ2-3, is NAGVMQNPRHLVRRRGQEARLRCSPMKGHSHVYWYRQLPEEGLKFMVYLQKENIIDESGMPKERFSAEFPKEGPSILRIQQVVRGDSAAYFCASSPPGQATDTQYFGPGTRLTVL.

V and J are TRBV11-2 and TRBJ2-3, with D hard to call. Trimming left V 3 bases short and J 7 bases short, with 8 bases between. The CDR3 has 12 amino acids. Per the germline V gene, CDR1 is SGHAT and CDR2 is FQNNGV. CDR3 sequence (DNA): TGTGCCAGCAGCTTCGTGTCCTATACGCAGTATTTT. Amino acid sequence: CASSFVSYTQYF.

This rearrangement joins TRBV11-2 to TRBJ2-1; D may be TRBD1 (6 bases). There are 16 residues in the CDR3. Germline V lookup: CDR1 SGHAT, CDR2 FQNNGV. The germline V and J ends were trimmed by 5 bases and 0 bases, with 14 bases remaining between them. Here the CDR3 reads CASSQLGGPSYNEQFF. The CDR3 region has the DNA TGTGCCAGCAGCCAACTAGGGGGACCCTCCTACAATGAGCAGTTCTTC.

This rearrangement joins TRBV7-6 to TRBJ2-2, with 7 nucleotides matching TRBD2. The germline V gene encodes CDR1 SGHVS and CDR2 FNYEAQ. The CDR3 totals 18 residues. V lost 1 base to trimming and J lost 4 bases; unmatched junction nucleotides: 12. The CDR3 loop is CASSLDLAPERGTGELFF. The CDR3 nucleotides read TGTGCCAGCAGCTTAGATCTAGCACCTGAGCGGGGCACCGGGGAGCTGTTTTTT.

This clone was detected only a few times. The chain has TRBV7-9 and TRBJ1-1; the D gene is possibly TRBD1 (5 bases). Germline CDR1 is SEHNR and CDR2 is FQNEAQ (reference sequence). V was clipped by 2 bases and J by 1 base, with 8 bases between them. There are 14 residues in the CDR3. The CDR3 DNA reads as TGTGCCAGCAGCTTAATCAGGGAGAACACTGAAGCTTTCTTT. This gives the protein CASSLIRENTEAFF.

This clone was counted once. The same CDR3 also results from other DNA sequences found in this sample. V usage is TRBV19 and J usage is TRBJ2-3, with unresolved D. CDR1 LNHDA and CDR2 SQIVND come from the germline V gene (reference sequence). The CDR3 has 13 residues. The ends were cut back, 3 bases at V and 4 bases at J, with 8 bases in the middle. Here the CDR3 reads CASSIGLADTQYF. CDR3 nucleotide sequence: TGTGCCAGTAGTATCGGTTTAGCAGATACGCAGTATTTT.

In DNA form, the CDR3 reads TGTGCCAGCTCACCTCCTAGCGGACGCACAGATACGCAGTATTTT. Encoded protein: CASSPPSGRTDTQYF. The rearrangement uses TRBV18 and TRBJ2-3; 7 nucleotides agree with TRBD2. After removal of 3 bases from V and 1 base from J, the junction contained 4 bases not matched to a gene. The CDR3 has 15 residues. Germline CDR1 and CDR2: KGHSH and LQKENI.